The source of this T cell receptor beta chain is a study of T cells in Graves' hyperthyroidism and ophthalmopathy. Study-wide background: Before treatment of any kind, peripheral blood was taken at initial diagnosis.

With regard to this clonotype: Its antigen is not identified.

Pregnant or lactating patients were excluded, as were those with uncontrolled infection or other autoimmune disease. Regions amplified from RNA transcripts were the TCR beta CDR3 regions. In the first-round RT-PCR of the TCR CDR3, the HTBI primer set was used. One entry per CDR3 protein results from TCRdb running MiXCR on the multiplex PCR reads. The repertoire has under 300,000 distinct CDR3 sequences, approximately 26% of them found once; the top ten carry about 30%. Findings of the study overall: Most clonotypes that expanded in the thyroid above 0.001 also showed up in blood.

The material sequenced was blood. This clonotype was obtained from a middle-aged man with Graves' hyperthyroidism that later progressed to Graves' ophthalmopathy.

The CDR3 loop is CAISGGAETGELFF. The CDR3 DNA is TGTGCCATATCGGGGGGCGCGGAGACCGGGGAGCTGTTTTTT. This chain connects TRBV10-3 to TRBJ2-2, with D maybe TRBD2 (7 bases). The V end was cut by 9 bases, the J end by 5 bases, with 16 bases between. The CDR3 is 14 amino acids. Germline V gene data show CDR1 as ENHRY and CDR2 as SYGVKD.